This T cell receptor beta chain was sequenced in a study of tumor-infiltrating lymphocytes in primary liver carcinoma. Study summary: Tissue type made little difference to sample yields of roughly 3.5 to 7.5 million productive TCRbeta reads.

Note on this clonotype: Its antigen remains unknown.

Study-wide results and limits: Tumor samples exhibited a significantly greater top-250-clone fraction than blood samples (p = 0.039). Researchers did not compare CD4+ and CD8+ repertoires, as samples were bulk unsorted.

The CDR3 extends over 11 amino acids. V lost 7 bases and J lost 14, with 17 bases in between. Germline values: CDR1 SQVTM, CDR2 ANQGSEA. Total RNA amounting to 450 to 500 ng was the source from which TCR beta cDNA was made with a constant-region primer. The TCR beta library was amplified through three nested multiplex PCR rounds in a modified ARM-PCR procedure. TRBV1-TRBV30 forward primers paired with a C-beta reverse primer drove the first two PCR rounds, roughly 9 cycles each. One entry per CDR3 protein results from TCRdb running MiXCR on the multiplex PCR reads. The sample records 330,000 or so distinct CDR3 sequences, approximately 64% being singletons. For blood RNA, unsorted whole blood served as the source, and germline DNA was extracted too. A sample of roughly 4 milliliters of peripheral blood was taken before surgery.

The receptor was isolated from a man aged 35-49 years with primary liver carcinoma and hepatitis B virus infection. V gene TRBV29-1 combines with J gene TRBJ1-4, with D possibly being TRBD1 (5 bases). Sequencing was done on a sample of peripheral blood. The DNA for the CDR3 is TGCAGCGCCGTCTCAGGGAATCGGCTGTTTTTT. Translated: CSAVSGNRLFF.